The rows below give T cell receptor beta chains drawn from one sample of a study of blood T cell repertoires in COVID-19. Here immunoSEQ multiplex PCR was the method, and the copy in TCRdb shows in-frame clones only, minus some. The sample holds about 100,000 clones; 70% to 80% are singletons and the top ten take around 15%. The sample taken for sequencing was peripheral blood. The origin of the receptors is a human donor in a cohort sampled during active COVID-19. Both conserved end residues are part of each CDR3. Expanded clones get a size class; other rows say once, few or many, or leave the size out.

TRBV29-1,TRBJ1-4,-,CSVQGLATNEKLFF
TRBV4-2,TRBJ1-1,-,CASSPRDRGRVAEAFF
TRBV6-1,TRBJ1-2,many,CASSESIQGWVYGYTF
TRBV6-1,TRBJ2-7,-,CASSGAGGGEQYF
TRBV27,TRBJ2-6,-,CASSLDGGPRAGANVLTF
TRBV10-1,TRBJ2-7,-,CASSTTSGGIYEQYF
TRBV7-9,TRBJ1-2,once,CASSSTGVYGYTF
TRBV5-1,TRBJ2-7,-,CASSQTSTGVSYEQYF
TRBV4-2,TRBJ1-2,-,CASSQDRSSNYGYTF
TRBV3-1/TRBV3-2,TRBJ1-2,-,CASSQLRGAGGYGYTF
TRBV3-1/TRBV3-2,TRBJ1-1,-,CASSPQGLLNTEAFF
TRBV6-5,TRBJ2-2,-,CATLAGGPRTGELFF
TRBV28,TRBJ1-2,once,CASSFTGGGYTF
TRBV3-1/TRBV3-2,TRBJ1-2,-,CASSQGDRGPLAGGYTF
TRBV6-5,TRBJ2-3,-,CASTQWDTQYF
TRBV7-2,TRBJ1-5,-,CASSLSQGAVQPQHF
TRBV7-3,TRBJ2-5,-,CASSLKPGQGVRDQYF
TRBV6-6,TRBJ1-1,-,CASSPPGVPNTEAFF
TRBV6-5,TRBJ1-6,-,CASSRDSYNSPLHF
TRBV28,TRBJ2-1,-,CASSDRDRVYNEQFF
TRBV28,TRBJ2-3,-,CASVGGGGTDTQYF
TRBV19,TRBJ2-5,-,CASKERGGRETQYF
TRBV29-1,TRBJ1-1,-,CSVGDAEAFF
TRBV5-1,TRBJ1-3,-,CASSLWGSRNTIYF
TRBV14,TRBJ2-7,-,CASSRLGQQYEQYF
TRBV27,TRBJ1-5,-,CASSFDSLKPQHF
TRBV28,TRBJ2-7,-,CASTRRGTLGSYEQYF